The 11 T cell receptor beta chains presented below share a single source sample, sequenced in a study of CD8+ T cells in alopecia areata. Isolated RNA was reverse transcribed into cDNA used as the sequencing template. Clones were read by immunoSEQ multiplex PCR, and TCRdb kept only the in-frame ones, dropping some. The table has 200,000 to 250,000 clones, under 60% seen once; the top ten hold roughly 1.6%. Indicated treatment: oral pan-JAK inhibitor, 5-10 mg twice daily. The source was CD4+ T cells sorted from blood, collected at week 4, from a patient treated with tofacitinib. Receptors were obtained from a human donor with alopecia areata.

This clone was counted once. The rearrangement uses TRBV7-9 and TRBJ2-7; tentative D call: TRBD1 (6 bases). Germline values: CDR1 SEHNR, CDR2 FQNEAQ (reference sequence). V shed 1 base and J shed 2 bases, with 12 bases lying between them. CDR3 length equals 15 residues. The CDR3 bases are TGTGCCAGCAGCTTAGTCCAGGGGCCGACCTACGAGCAGTACTTC. Encoded protein: CASSLVQGPTYEQYF.

V is TRBV15 and J is TRBJ2-1, with 8 bases aligning to TRBD2. The CDR3 covers 16 residues. Germline loops: CDR1 LNHNV, CDR2 YYDKDF (reference sequence). J was trimmed by 4 bases and V by 0 bases; bases with no gene match: 5. Here the CDR3 reads CATSRDRAGAYNEQFF. The CDR3 DNA follows: TGTGCCACCAGCAGAGATCGAGCGGGGGCGTACAATGAGCAGTTCTTC. Combining the CDR3 with reference TRBV15 and TRBJ2-1 gives the whole variable domain DAMVIQNPRYQVTQFGKPVTLSCSQTLNHNVMYWYQQKSSQAPKLLFHYYDKDFNNEADTPDNFQSRRPNTSFCFLDIRSPGLGDTAMYLCATSRDRAGAYNEQFFGPGTRLTVL.

This clone was observed a few times. The rearrangement links TRBV29-1 to TRBJ2-6, with 7 bases aligning to TRBD2. J was trimmed by 2 bases and V by 6 bases; bases with no gene match: 4. Looked up from germline, CDR1 is SQVTM and CDR2 is ANQGSEA. The CDR3 length is 14 residues. In nucleotides, the CDR3 is TGCAGCGTGGGCGCGGGGGCTGGGGCCAACGTCCTGACTTTC. The encoded protein is CSVGAGAGANVLTF.

The chain uses TRBV18 and TRBJ2-1; 9 positions agree with TRBD2. Germline V gene data show CDR1 as KGHSH and CDR2 as LQKENI. The CDR3 spans 16 residues. J was trimmed by 6 bases and V by 5 bases; bases with no gene match: 11. CDR3 sequence: CASSKVRRGGGNEQFF. Here the CDR3 DNA reads TGTGCCAGCTCAAAGGTCCGGCGGGGGGGAGGCAATGAGCAGTTCTTC.

V is TRBV11-2 and J is TRBJ2-1, with TRBD1 as a possible D gene (6 bases). Germline V gene lookup returns CDR1 SGHAT and CDR2 FQNNGV. Deletions cut 2 bases from V and 4 bases from J, with 12 bases between. This CDR3 has 15 amino acids. The CDR3 is CASSLTGLEYNEQFF. DNA for the CDR3: TGTGCCAGCAGCTTAACAGGGCTCGAGTACAATGAGCAGTTCTTC.

This clone was seen a single time. This sample also contains other DNA sequences that code for the same CDR3. V gene TRBV29-1 combines with J gene TRBJ1-5; no clear D. Trimming shortened V by 4 bases and J by 2 bases, and 6 bases separated the two germline ends. Germline V CDR1 and CDR2: SQVTM, ANQGSEA. The CDR3 consists of 12 residues. In DNA form, the CDR3 reads TGCAGCGTTGTGGACGGCAATCAGCCCCAGCATTTT. Amino acid sequence: CSVVDGNQPQHF.

The CDR3 nucleotides are TGTGCCAGCAGGGAGACAGGGTGGGACTATGGCTACACCTTC. Residues: CASRETGWDYGYTF. The V and J genes are TRBV27 and TRBJ1-2; 7 nucleotides line up with TRBD1. Germline CDR1 and CDR2: MNHEY and SMNVEV (reference sequence). This CDR3 is 14 amino acids long. V shed 6 bases, J shed 3 bases, and the junction held 7 bases outside the gene matches.

The gene calls are TRBV4-2 and TRBJ2-3; 9 nucleotides align to TRBD2. Germline V lookup: CDR1 LGHNA, CDR2 YNFKEQ. V lost 0 bases and J lost 2; bases outside the gene matches: 6. The CDR3 totals 17 residues. CDR3 residues: CASSQDPSGIPTDTQYF. The CDR3 DNA sequence: TGTGCCAGCAGCCAAGACCCTAGCGGGATCCCCACAGATACGCAGTATTTT.

The rearrangement uses TRBV6-5 and TRBJ1-2; 7 nucleotides match TRBD1. With V trimmed by 5 bases and J by 10 bases, 7 bases remained unmatched. The V gene's germline CDR1 is MNHEY and CDR2 SVGAGI. The CDR3 spans 12 residues. The DNA for the CDR3 is TGTGCCAGCAGTCGACAGGGTGGATTCTACACCTTC. This gives the protein CASSRQGGFYTF.

This chain links TRBV5-1 with TRBJ1-1; D unresolved. In germline, CDR1 is SGHRS, CDR2 YFSETQ. The CDR3 has 13 residues. Trimming took 5 bases from V and 7 from J, leaving 15 bases between them. Here the CDR3 DNA reads TGCGCCAGCAGGGTCCAAATAACGCATGAAGCTTTCTTT. It encodes CASRVQITHEAFF.

The chain carries TRBV30 and TRBJ1-6; maybe TRBD1 (5 bases). Per germline, CDR1 GTSNPN and CDR2 SVGIG (reference sequence). CDR3 length equals 16 residues. The ends were cut back, 0 bases at V and 7 bases at J, with 16 bases in the middle. CDR3 protein: CAWSVAGRGGNSPLHF. CDR3 coding DNA: TGTGCCTGGAGTGTAGCAGGGCGTGGAGGAAATTCACCCCTCCACTTT.